The entry that follows covers one TCR beta chain sequence. The antigen is not known. These data belong to a study of CD8 T cells in ankylosing spondylitis. Study-level points and caveats: Seemingly characteristic of ankylosing spondylitis blood was a TCR beta motif consisting of several highly homologous variants. Disease-linked clones were reportedly significantly enriched in matched ankylosing spondylitis synovial fluid. Earlier authors reported some of these motif variants in reactive arthritis synovial fluid and blood.

Generation of TCR beta libraries employed quantitative 5'-RACE incorporating molecular barcodes. In TCRdb, the 5' RACE reads were re-called with MiXCR into one record per CDR3 protein. The sample shows 300,000 to 350,000 distinct CDR3 sequences, roughly 11% of them seen only once. The clonotype comes from a female donor with ankylosing spondylitis or in good health (not recorded which). Sequences were obtained from blood, either unsorted or a sorted T cell fraction (not recorded which).

The CDR3 sequence: CSAKPPGTSGLRETQYF. In nucleotides, the CDR3 is TGCAGTGCAAAACCACCCGGGACTAGCGGCCTTCGGGAGACCCAGTACTTC. V and J are TRBV20-1 and TRBJ2-5, with TRBD2 matching over 11 bases. With 6 bases clipped from V and 5 bases from J, the junction kept 17 bases outside the gene matches. The V gene's germline CDR1 is DFQATT and CDR2 SNEGSKA (reference sequence). The CDR3 is 17 residues long.